The rows below give T cell receptor beta chains drawn from one sample of a study of shared clonotypes between healthy human individuals. TCRdb's copy holds only in-frame clones and misses some; the assay was immunoSEQ multiplex PCR. Of about 580,000 clones listed, 95% to 98% are singletons. The specimen was naive CD8+ T cells sorted from blood. The receptors originated from a man aged 25 to 40 in good health. The CDR3 runs from the conserved cysteine through the conserved F or W. The D gene is left open where the match is weak. Rows may omit the clone size; those that give it use once, few, many or a size class.

clone size	D gene	V gene	CDR3 length	J gene	CDR3 DNA	CDR3 protein
NA	NA	TRBV28	13	TRBJ2-7	TGTGCCAGCGAACAGGGCCCGAGGGACGAGCAGTACTTC	CASEQGPRDEQYF
NA	NA	TRBV11-2	19	TRBJ2-1	TGTGCCAGCAGCCCAAAACCCGGTGGTGACTTCGCAAGGAACAATGAGCAGTTCTTC	CASSPKPGGDFARNNEQFF
NA	TRBD2	TRBV5-4	14	TRBJ2-3	TGTGCCAGCAGCCACCTAGCGGGAGCAGATACGCAGTATTTT	CASSHLAGADTQYF
NA	TRBD1	TRBV7-9	15	TRBJ1-2	TGTGCCAGCAGCTTAGTCGGGGACAGGGGGCGAGGCTACACCTTC	CASSLVGDRGRGYTF
NA	NA	TRBV27	14	TRBJ2-1	TGTGCCAGCAGTCGTTCCGGCTCCTACAATGAGCAGTTCTTC	CASSRSGSYNEQFF
NA	NA	TRBV2	12	TRBJ2-1	TGTGCCAGCAGTGAAGCCTACAATGAGCAGTTCTTC	CASSEAYNEQFF
NA	TRBD2	TRBV27	18	TRBJ2-7	TGTGCCAGCAGTTCCGGACTAGCGGGAGTCCCCGGTTTTAGCGAGCAGTACTTC	CASSSGLAGVPGFSEQYF
NA	NA	TRBV29-1	13	TRBJ1-4	TGCAGCGTCGTGGACGGGAATAATGAAAAACTGTTTTTT	CSVVDGNNEKLFF
NA	TRBD1	TRBV11-3	14	TRBJ1-1	TGTGCCAGCTCCCGGACAGGGGGCAAGGCTGAAGCTTTCTTT	CASSRTGGKAEAFF
NA	NA	TRBV9	16	TRBJ2-1	TGTGCCAGCAGCGCCCCCCCGGGTTCGTTCGACAATGAGCAGTTCTTC	CASSAPPGSFDNEQFF
NA	NA	TRBV2	13	TRBJ1-2	TGTGCCAGCACTTTCGAGGGGCACTATGGCTACACCTTC	CASTFEGHYGYTF
NA	TRBD2	TRBV7-2	17	TRBJ2-1	TGTGCCAGCAGCTTCCGGACTAGCGGGAGCTCCTACAATGAGCAGTTCTTC	CASSFRTSGSSYNEQFF
NA	NA	TRBV19	15	TRBJ2-3	TGTGCCAGTAGTATAGAGCGGGTTTTAGGAGATACGCAGTATTTT	CASSIERVLGDTQYF
NA	NA	TRBV7-2	13	TRBJ2-7	TGTGCCAGCAGCTCTTTGGTGGACTACGAGCAGTACTTC	CASSSLVDYEQYF
NA	TRBD1	TRBV2	16	TRBJ2-2	TGTGCCAGCATTCCGGGACAGGGGGCAATCACCGGGGAGCTGTTTTTT	CASIPGQGAITGELFF
once	TRBD1	TRBV4-3	15	TRBJ1-2	TGCGCCAGCAGCCATCGTGGACAGGCTAGTTATGGCTACACCTTC	CASSHRGQASYGYTF
NA	TRBD2	TRBV9	16	TRBJ2-1	TGTGCCAGCAGCGTGACTAGCGGGAGGGCCTACGATGAGCAGTTCTTC	CASSVTSGRAYDEQFF
few	NA	TRBV7-9	14	TRBJ2-7	TGTGCCAGCAGCTTAATGACGGGGGCCTACGAGCAGTACTTC	CASSLMTGAYEQYF
NA	NA	TRBV6-8	14	TRBJ2-1	TGTGCCAGCCCGGAGCGCAGCTCCTACAATGAGCAGTTCTTC	CASPERSSYNEQFF
NA	TRBD2	TRBV19	15	TRBJ2-1	TGTGCCAGTAGCGCACTAGCGGAGAGCTACAATGAGCAGTTCTTC	CASSALAESYNEQFF
NA	NA	TRBV7-6	14	TRBJ2-5	TGTGCCGGGACGGATATGGGCCCGGGGGAGACCCAGTACTTC	CAGTDMGPGETQYF
NA	TRBD1	TRBV4-3	14	TRBJ1-2	TGCGCCAGCAGCCAAGATGGACAGGCCCATGGCTACACCTTC	CASSQDGQAHGYTF
NA	NA	TRBV14	15	TRBJ2-7	TGTGCCAGCAGCCAAGGAATACGCAGAGTCTACGAGCAGTACTTC	CASSQGIRRVYEQYF
NA	TRBD1	TRBV10-3	14	TRBJ2-5	TGTGCCATCAACCCGACAGGGGGCGGAGAGACCCAGTACTTC	CAINPTGGGETQYF
once	NA	TRBV25-1	13	TRBJ1-2	TGTGCCAGCAGTGGGGGAGATAACTATGGCTACACCTTC	CASSGGDNYGYTF
NA	NA	TRBV15	15	TRBJ1-5	TGTGCCACCAGCAGAACAACAGATCAAAATCAGCCCCAGCATTTT	CATSRTTDQNQPQHF
NA	NA	TRBV29-1	14	TRBJ1-1	TGCAGCGTTGAGGCAGGGCGAATGAACACTGAAGCTTTCTTT	CSVEAGRMNTEAFF
NA	NA	TRBV6-5	15	TRBJ2-7	TGTGCCAGCAGCCCCCAGGGGGACGGGAGATACGAGCAGTACTTC	CASSPQGDGRYEQYF
NA	NA	TRBV5-6	16	TRBJ2-7	TGTGCCAGCAGCTTGGCCCCGGGACGGAGGCACTACGAGCAGTACTTC	CASSLAPGRRHYEQYF
NA	NA	TRBV11-2	13	TRBJ1-4	TGTGCCAGCAGCTTAGGGACACGTTGGCCACTGTTTTTT	CASSLGTRWPLFF
NA	TRBD2	TRBV13	15	TRBJ2-1	TGTGCCAGCAGCTTACGCGGGAGAGGGGACAATGAGCAGTTCTTC	CASSLRGRGDNEQFF
NA	TRBD1	TRBV4-1	14	TRBJ1-4	TGCGCCAGCAGCCAATGGACAGGGGAAGAAAAACTGTTTTTT	CASSQWTGEEKLFF
NA	NA	TRBV10-3	17	TRBJ2-2	TGTGCCATCAGTGACTCGAACCCGACACTGAACACCGGGGAGCTGTTTTTT	CAISDSNPTLNTGELFF
NA	NA	TRBV6-1	15	TRBJ1-5	TGTGCCAGCAGTGAGGGTGGCAGGGGTAATCAGCCCCAGCATTTT	CASSEGGRGNQPQHF
NA	TRBD2	TRBV6-5	15	TRBJ2-5	TGTGCCAGCAGTTATAATAGCGGGAGAATTGAGACCCAGTACTTC	CASSYNSGRIETQYF
NA	NA	TRBV7-2	15	TRBJ1-1	TGTGCCAGCAGCTTAGACGGTTGGGCAGTCACTGAAGCTTTCTTT	CASSLDGWAVTEAFF
NA	TRBD1	TRBV28	14	TRBJ1-5	TGTGCCAGCAGTAGACAGGGAAGCAATCAGCCCCAGCATTTT	CASSRQGSNQPQHF
NA	TRBD1	TRBV7-6	14	TRBJ1-3	TGTGCCAGCAGCTCCCGGGACAGGGAAAGCACCATATATTTT	CASSSRDRESTIYF
NA	TRBD1	TRBV27	12	TRBJ2-1	TGTGCCAGCATGGGGACAGGGATTAGGCAGTTCTTC	CASMGTGIRQFF
NA	TRBD1	TRBV4-1	16	TRBJ1-5	TGCGCCAGCAGCCAAACATGGACAGGGGTCAATCAGCCCCAGCATTTT	CASSQTWTGVNQPQHF
NA	NA	TRBV19	20	TRBJ2-1	TGTGCCAGTAGTATAGACCCCGTTAACGCCGGGTCTACCGGGTACAATGAGCAGTTCTTC	CASSIDPVNAGSTGYNEQFF
NA	NA	TRBV5-1	15	TRBJ2-7	TGCGCCAGCAGCTTAGAATCAGGAAGCGGCTACGAGCAGTACTTC	CASSLESGSGYEQYF
NA	TRBD1	TRBV13	13	TRBJ2-7	TGTGCCAGCAGCTACGGACAGGTTTTCGAGCAGTACTTC	CASSYGQVFEQYF
NA	NA	TRBV19	14	TRBJ2-7	TGTGCCAGTAGTATTGGGCATGACTCCTACGAGCAGTACTTC	CASSIGHDSYEQYF
NA	NA	TRBV7-2	15	TRBJ2-5	TGTGCCAGCAGCTCCACCGCCGCCAACCAAGAGACCCAGTACTTC	CASSSTAANQETQYF
NA	NA	TRBV6-5	13	TRBJ2-4	TGTGCCAGCAGCTGGGGGGCCAAAAACATTCAGTACTTC	CASSWGAKNIQYF
NA	NA	TRBV11-2	11	TRBJ1-1	TGTGCCAGCAGCAGCCCCACTCAAGCTTTCTTT	CASSSPTQAFF
NA	NA	TRBV6-5	13	TRBJ2-5	TGTGCCAGCAGGGCGCAGGGGTGGGAGACCCAGTACTTC	CASRAQGWETQYF
NA	NA	TRBV7-3	13	TRBJ2-3	TGTGCCAGCAGCTTATGGGGGCCAGATACGCAGTATTTT	CASSLWGPDTQYF
NA	TRBD2	TRBV7-2	17	TRBJ2-1	TGTGCCAGCAGCTTAGATACCCTAGCGGGACACTACAATGAGCAGTTCTTC	CASSLDTLAGHYNEQFF
once	NA	TRBV9	12	TRBJ1-2	TGTGCCAGCAGCACACGAGGGGATGGCTACACCTTC	CASSTRGDGYTF
NA	NA	TRBV4-1	17	TRBJ1-5	TGCGCCAGCAGCCAAGCAGCCGGGACTTATAGCAATCAGCCCCAGCATTTT	CASSQAAGTYSNQPQHF
once	TRBD2	TRBV7-6	16	TRBJ2-1	TGTGCCAGCAGAAGGACCCCGGCTAGCGGGGACAATGAGCAGTTCTTC	CASRRTPASGDNEQFF
NA	TRBD1	TRBV7-9	15	TRBJ2-7	TGTGCCAGCGCACTGGGACAGGGATTATCCTACGAGCAGTACTTC	CASALGQGLSYEQYF